The 17 T cell receptor beta chains given below trace back to one sample, sequenced in a study of blood T cell repertoires in COVID-19 (TCRdb year 2020). The library was obtained by the immunoSEQ multiplex PCR assay. Imported from immuneACCESS, the table was reduced by TCRdb to in-frame sequences with V and J called. These copies leave out some clones; in studies compared against another copy, an unresolved V gene accounts for under half, and the cause of the remainder is not known. For this sample there are more than 300,000 clones; 88% appear just once. The ten most abundant clones make up 1.6% of the sample. The sample comprised peripheral blood. Receptor source: a woman aged 30 to 39 with COVID-19, enrolled during active disease.

This clone was counted between two and nine times. The genes are TRBV6-2 or TRBV6-3 and TRBJ2-5; 8 bases are a match to TRBD1. The CDR3 covers 16 residues. J lost 3 bases, V lost 2 bases, and 8 bases had no gene match. CDR1 MNHEY and CDR2 SVGEGT come from the germline V gene. The CDR3 here is CASSYLPGQVEETQYF. In nucleotides, the CDR3 is TGTGCCAGCAGTTACCTACCGGGACAGGTAGAAGAGACCCAGTACTTC.

The chain has TRBV18 and TRBJ1-1; the match to TRBD1 covers 8 bases. The CDR3 spans 14 residues. After removal of 3 bases from V and 5 bases from J, the junction contained 5 bases not matched to a gene. Germline CDR1 KGHSH, CDR2 LQKENI. CDR3 sequence (DNA): TGTGCCAGCTCACCGTCAGGGGGCAAGACTGAAGCTTTCTTT. The encoded protein is CASSPSGGKTEAFF.

The chain joins TRBV19 to TRBJ1-2; the match to TRBD1 covers 8 bases. The CDR3 totals 14 residues. The trim removed 7 bases at V and 5 bases at J, leaving 9 bases unmatched. Germline loops: CDR1 LNHDA, CDR2 SQIVND (reference sequence). CDR3 amino acids: CASTPTGTGYGYTF. The CDR3 nucleotides read TGTGCCAGTACCCCAACCGGGACAGGATATGGCTACACCTTC. The complete variable domain, with remaining parts taken from reference TRBV19 and TRBJ1-2, reads DGGITQSPKYLFRKEGQNVTLSCEQNLNHDAMYWYRQDPGQGLRLIYYSQIVNDFQKGDIAEGYSVSREKKESFPLTVTSAQKNPTAFYLCASTPTGTGYGYTFGSGTRLTVV.

V and J are TRBV29-1 and TRBJ2-1; D is possibly TRBD1 (6 bases). This CDR3 has 13 amino acids. Germline CDR1 and CDR2: SQVTM and ANQGSEA. V lost 4 bases to trimming and J lost 4 bases, with 11 bases between them. The CDR3 sequence: CSVVRGRYNEQFF. For the CDR3, the DNA is TGCAGCGTTGTCAGGGGCAGGTACAATGAGCAGTTCTTC.

The V gene is TRBV12-3 or TRBV12-4, the J gene TRBJ2-1; D gene unclear. The CDR3 sequence is 13 residues long. Trimming shortened V by 7 bases and J by 4 bases, and 11 bases separated the two germline ends. For the CDR3, the DNA is TGTGCCAGCACACTGTTCGGGTACAATGAGCAGTTCTTC. It encodes CASTLFGYNEQFF.

The rearrangement links TRBV5-6 to TRBJ1-4; possibly TRBD1 for D (6 bases). Trimming pared 3 bases from V and 8 bases from J, leaving 11 bases between. Germline V gene lookup returns CDR1 SGHDT and CDR2 YYEEEE. The CDR3 extends over 13 amino acids. Written as DNA, the CDR3 is TGTGCCAGCAGCTATCGGACAGAGGAAAAACTGTTTTTT. As protein: CASSYRTEEKLFF.

This clone came up once. The chain joins TRBV7-9 to TRBJ2-5; 15 bases agree with TRBD2. V gave up 6 bases and J gave up 5 bases; unmatched junction bases: 7. Germline V CDR1 and CDR2: SEHNR, FQNEAQ (reference sequence). The length of the CDR3 is 16 residues. The CDR3 sequence is CASSPGLAGGGETQYF. The CDR3, as DNA: TGTGCCAGCAGTCCGGGACTAGCGGGGGGCGGGGAGACCCAGTACTTC.

The J gene is TRBJ1-5, the V gene TRBV6-5, with 7 bases identical to TRBD1. From germline, CDR1 is MNHEY and CDR2 SVGAGI. The J segment lost 5 bases and the V segment lost 6 bases, leaving 10 bases of the junction unmatched. This CDR3 is 15 amino acids long. This chain's CDR3 is CASRAGQTGDQPQHF. The CDR3 DNA reads as TGTGCCAGCAGGGCGGGACAGACGGGTGATCAGCCCCAGCATTTT.

In the case of this clone: The same CDR3 can be traced to other DNA sequences in this sample. The chain recombines TRBV5-8 with TRBJ2-7, with 10 bases that match TRBD1. The CDR3 loop spans 16 amino acids. Germline values: CDR1 SGHTS, CDR2 YDEGEE. Unmatched junction bases numbered 11, after V lost 2 bases and J lost 6 bases. CDR3 sequence (DNA): TGTGCCAGCAGCTTAGCCCCCGGGACAGGGGATCTCGAGCAGTACTTC. It yields the protein CASSLAPGTGDLEQYF.

The chain recombines TRBV19 with TRBJ1-2; TRBD1 aligns across 9 bases. J gave up 2 bases and V 5 bases, and 6 bases lay outside the gene matches. In germline, CDR1 is LNHDA, CDR2 SQIVND (reference sequence). The CDR3 loop spans 15 amino acids. The DNA of the CDR3 is TGTGCCAGTAGTTTCGGGACAGGGCCCAACTATGGCTACACCTTC. Its translation is CASSFGTGPNYGYTF.

V and J are TRBV4-1 and TRBJ2-5; 10 nucleotides align to TRBD2. The CDR3 loop spans 16 amino acids. Germline lookup yields CDR1 MGHRA and CDR2 YSYEKL. V trimming: 0 bases; J trimming: 4 bases; junction bases outside the gene matches: 5. This CDR3 is CASSQDRTSGRETQYF. Here the CDR3 DNA reads TGCGCCAGCAGCCAAGATAGGACTAGCGGCCGAGAGACCCAGTACTTC.

The rearrangement links TRBV20-1 to TRBJ2-2; TRBD2 aligns across 8 bases. CDR3 length: 15 residues. The junction had 7 bases not matched to a gene; V was cut back by 3 bases and J by 4 bases. Germline V gives CDR1 DFQATT, CDR2 SNEGSKA (reference sequence). For the CDR3, the DNA is TGCAGTGCTAGTGTAGGAGCGGGGGCCACCGGGGAGCTGTTTTTT. It is translated as CSASVGAGATGELFF.

The V call is TRBV7-3, the J call TRBJ1-1, with D possibly TRBD1 on 6 matching bases. CDR1 and CDR2 (germline): SGHTA, FQGTGA. There are 13 residues in the CDR3. V was shortened by 4 bases and J by 2 bases, with 8 bases between the two germline ends. CDR3 amino acids: CASSYRDNTEAFF. CDR3 coding DNA: TGTGCCAGCAGCTACAGGGATAACACTGAAGCTTTCTTT.

This clone turned up a few times. This rearrangement joins TRBV29-1 to TRBJ2-7; 9 positions agree with TRBD1. There are 14 residues in the CDR3. The V gene end was trimmed by 6 bases and the J gene end by 3 bases; junction bases not matched to a gene: 9. CDR1 and CDR2 from the germline V gene are SQVTM and ANQGSEA. CDR3 bases: TGCAGCGTGGGGGTGGACAGGGGACTCTACGAGCAGTACTTC. This codes for CSVGVDRGLYEQYF.

The J gene is TRBJ2-3, the V gene TRBV5-6; 11 nucleotides agree with TRBD2. CDR1 and CDR2 from the germline V gene are SGHDT and YYEEEE. This CDR3 contains 15 residues. Unmatched junction bases numbered 1, after V lost 1 base and J lost 3 bases. The CDR3 nucleotides are TGTGCCAGCAGCTTGACTAGCGGGAGAACAGATACGCAGTATTTT. This codes for CASSLTSGRTDTQYF.

V usage is TRBV19 and J usage is TRBJ1-5; D might be TRBD1 (6 bases). The V gene's germline CDR1 is LNHDA and CDR2 SQIVND (reference sequence). The CDR3 spans 13 residues. Trimming removed 4 bases from V and 4 bases from J, with 8 bases in between. The CDR3 DNA is TGTGCCAGTAGTAGAGGGGGAAATCAGCCCCAGCATTTT. Translation gives CASSRGGNQPQHF.

This clone is a singleton in its sample. This chain uses TRBV20-1 with TRBJ2-1, with 8 positions matching TRBD2. Looked up from germline, CDR1 is DFQATT and CDR2 is SNEGSKA (reference sequence). CDR3 length: 14 residues. The J segment lost 8 bases and the V segment lost 3 bases, leaving 9 bases of the junction unmatched. CDR3 bases: TGCAGTGCTAGTAGACAGCGGGGGAGGGATGAGCAGTTCTTC. Its protein product is CSASRQRGRDEQFF.